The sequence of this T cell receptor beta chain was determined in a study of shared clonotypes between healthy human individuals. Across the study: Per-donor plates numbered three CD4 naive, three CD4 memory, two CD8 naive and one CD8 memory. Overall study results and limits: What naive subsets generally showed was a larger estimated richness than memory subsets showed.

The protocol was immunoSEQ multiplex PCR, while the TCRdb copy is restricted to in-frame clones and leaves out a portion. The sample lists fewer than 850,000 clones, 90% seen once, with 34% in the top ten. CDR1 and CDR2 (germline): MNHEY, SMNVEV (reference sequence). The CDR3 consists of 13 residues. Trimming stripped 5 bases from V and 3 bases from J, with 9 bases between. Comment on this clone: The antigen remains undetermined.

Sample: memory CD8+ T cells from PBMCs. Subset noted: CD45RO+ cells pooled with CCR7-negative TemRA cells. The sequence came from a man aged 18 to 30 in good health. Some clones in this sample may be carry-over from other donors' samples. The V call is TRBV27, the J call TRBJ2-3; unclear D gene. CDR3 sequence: CASSPKGTDTQYF. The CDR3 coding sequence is TGTGCCAGCAGTCCCAAAGGGACAGATACGCAGTATTTT.